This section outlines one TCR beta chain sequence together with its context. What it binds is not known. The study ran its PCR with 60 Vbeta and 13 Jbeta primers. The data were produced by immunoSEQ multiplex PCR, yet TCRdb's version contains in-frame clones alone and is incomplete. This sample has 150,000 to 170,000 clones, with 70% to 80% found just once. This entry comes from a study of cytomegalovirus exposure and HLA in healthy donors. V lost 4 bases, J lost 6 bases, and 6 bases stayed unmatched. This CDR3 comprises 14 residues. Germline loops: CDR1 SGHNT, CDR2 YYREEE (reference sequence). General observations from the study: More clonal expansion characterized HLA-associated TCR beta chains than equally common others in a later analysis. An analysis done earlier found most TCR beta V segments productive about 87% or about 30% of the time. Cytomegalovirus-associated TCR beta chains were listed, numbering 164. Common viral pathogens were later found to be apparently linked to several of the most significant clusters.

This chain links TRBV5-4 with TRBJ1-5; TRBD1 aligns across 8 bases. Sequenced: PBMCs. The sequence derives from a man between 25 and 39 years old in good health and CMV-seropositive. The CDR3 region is CASSIDRGGQPQHF. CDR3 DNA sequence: TGTGCCAGCAGCATTGACAGGGGTGGTCAGCCCCAGCATTTT.